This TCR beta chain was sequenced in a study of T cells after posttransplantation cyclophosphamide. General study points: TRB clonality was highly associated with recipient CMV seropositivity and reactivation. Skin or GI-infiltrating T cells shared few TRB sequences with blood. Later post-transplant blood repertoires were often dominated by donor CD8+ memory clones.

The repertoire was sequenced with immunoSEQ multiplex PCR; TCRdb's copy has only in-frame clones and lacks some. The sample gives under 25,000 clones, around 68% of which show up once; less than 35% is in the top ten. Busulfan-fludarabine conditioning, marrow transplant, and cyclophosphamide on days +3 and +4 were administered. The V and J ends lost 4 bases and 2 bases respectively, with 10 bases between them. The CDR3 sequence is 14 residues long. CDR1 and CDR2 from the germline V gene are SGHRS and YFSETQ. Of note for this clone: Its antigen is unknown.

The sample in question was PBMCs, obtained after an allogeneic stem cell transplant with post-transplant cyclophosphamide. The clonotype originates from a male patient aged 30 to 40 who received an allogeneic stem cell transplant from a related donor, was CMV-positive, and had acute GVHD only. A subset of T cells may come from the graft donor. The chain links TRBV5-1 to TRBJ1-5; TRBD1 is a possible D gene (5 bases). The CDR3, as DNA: TGCGCCAGCAGCGCTCAGGGTGGCAATCAGCCCCAGCATTTT. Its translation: CASSAQGGNQPQHF.